The 30 T cell receptor beta chains in this list originate from one sample, sequenced in a study of CD8 T cells in ankylosing spondylitis. MiXCR, applied by TCRdb to the 5' RACE reads, yields one record per CDR3 protein. The sample holds approximately 200,000 distinct CDR3 sequences, around 13% seen once. Sequencing was carried out using blood, either unsorted or a sorted T cell fraction (not recorded which). Receptor source: a male donor with ankylosing spondylitis or in good health (not recorded which).

This clonotype was counted only a few times. The V call is TRBV3-1, the J call TRBJ2-3; 7 bases line up with TRBD2. This CDR3 has 19 amino acids. The V gene's germline CDR1 is LGHDT and CDR2 YNNKEL (reference sequence). V shed 4 bases and J 0 bases; nucleotides not matched to a gene: 16. CDR3 bases: TGTGCCAGCAGCCGAGAGGAGCGGGGCTTGTTCTCTAGCACAGATACGCAGTATTTT. Its protein is CASSREERGLFSSTDTQYF.

This clonotype was detected ten times or more. The chain links TRBV4-1 to TRBJ1-1; 8 nucleotides line up with TRBD1. CDR1 and CDR2 from the germline V gene are MGHRA and YSYEKL. This CDR3 has 14 amino acids. Germline trimming cut 4 bases from V and 4 bases from J; bases unmatched to any gene: 5. CDR3 in DNA: TGCGCCAGCAGCCCCAGGGGGCTGGGCACTGAAGCTTTCTTT. Its translation is CASSPRGLGTEAFF.

This chain uses TRBV9 with TRBJ1-1, with a tentative D call TRBD1 (5 bases). The ends were cut back, 3 bases at V and 1 base at J, with 10 bases in the middle. The CDR3 is 14 residues long. CDR1 and CDR2 (germline): SGDLS, YYNGEE. The CDR3, as DNA: TGTGCCAGCAGCGCGACCGGGACGAACACTGAAGCTTTCTTT. Protein: CASSATGTNTEAFF.

Only a few counts were recorded for this clonotype. The V call is TRBV3-1, the J call TRBJ2-1, with D perhaps matching TRBD1 or TRBD2 (6 bases each). Trimming took off 4 bases at V and 3 bases at J, with 25 bases between the two ends. Germline V gene data show CDR1 as LGHDT and CDR2 as YNNKEL (reference sequence). This CDR3 has 19 amino acids. For the CDR3, the DNA is TGTGCCAGCAGCCCCTTCGAGGGGGGTCAAACGACTATCTACAATGAGCAGTTCTTC. This codes for CASSPFEGGQTTIYNEQFF.

This clonotype came up many times. This rearrangement joins TRBV29-1 to TRBJ2-7; TRBD2 matches 11 bases. V was clipped by 5 bases and J by 0 bases; unmatched bases: 6. Germline CDR1 is SQVTM and CDR2 is ANQGSEA. CDR3 size: 15 residues. This CDR3 reads CSVWTSGRSSYEQYF. CDR3 nucleotides: TGCAGCGTTTGGACTAGCGGGCGGAGCTCCTACGAGCAGTACTTC.

A single count supports this clonotype. The chain links TRBV11-2 to TRBJ2-3; 13 bases match TRBD2. Looked up from germline, CDR1 is SGHAT and CDR2 is FQNNGV. The trim removed 0 bases at V and 0 bases at J, leaving 6 bases unmatched. The CDR3 totals 19 residues. The DNA of the CDR3 is TGTGCCAGCAGCTTAGAGTGGACTAGCGGGGGCCCTAGCACAGATACGCAGTATTTT. Translation: CASSLEWTSGGPSTDTQYF.

This clonotype has a count of ten or more. The chain combines TRBV7-9 with TRBJ2-3, with D maybe TRBD1 (6 bases). V was pared by 5 bases and J by 4 bases, with 16 bases between. The CDR3 spans 15 residues. CDR1 and CDR2 from the germline V gene are SEHNR and FQNEAQ (reference sequence). Here the CDR3 DNA reads TGTGCCAGCAGCCCCGGGACATCAAAAGCAGATACGCAGTATTTT. It yields the protein CASSPGTSKADTQYF. Complete variable domain (other parts from reference TRBV7-9 and TRBJ2-3): DTGVSQNPRHKITKRGQNVTFRCDPISEHNRLYWYRQTLGQGPEFLTYFQNEAQLEKSRLLSDRFSAERPKGSFSTLEIQRTEQGDSAMYLCASSPGTSKADTQYFGPGTRLTVL.

There are many counts of this clonotype. The chain combines TRBV15 with TRBJ1-5, with D unresolved. V was clipped by 1 base and J by 1 base, with 8 bases between them. The CDR3 extends over 15 amino acids. The germline V gene encodes CDR1 LNHNV and CDR2 YYDKDF (reference sequence). The CDR3: CATSRVGSSNQPQHF. In DNA, the CDR3 is TGTGCCACCAGCAGAGTAGGCAGCAGCAATCAGCCCCAGCATTTT.

In this sample, this clonotype turned up a few times. The chain has TRBV29-1 and TRBJ1-1; D is undetermined. Germline CDR1 is SQVTM and CDR2 is ANQGSEA. Deletions cut 0 bases from V and 11 bases from J, with 13 bases between. This CDR3 comprises 12 residues. The CDR3 DNA reads TGCAGCGTTGAAGATTCGTCGAGAACGGCTTTCTTT. Translated: CSVEDSSRTAFF.

This clonotype has a count of ten or more. The rearrangement joins TRBV29-1 to TRBJ2-2; D remains unclear. The V gene's germline CDR1 is SQVTM and CDR2 ANQGSEA. Trimming took 1 base from V and 3 from J, leaving 6 bases between them. This CDR3 is built from 13 residues. The CDR3 sequence: CSVEGPDTGELFF. For the CDR3, the DNA is TGCAGCGTTGAAGGTCCAGACACCGGGGAGCTGTTTTTT.

This clonotype showed up many times. The chain joins TRBV12-3 or TRBV12-4 to TRBJ2-7, with 7 positions matching TRBD1. Trimming removed 5 bases from V and 1 base from J; junction bases left unmatched: 11. The CDR3 is 16 amino acids. This CDR3 reads CASSPSETGNSYEQYF. In DNA form, the CDR3 reads TGTGCCAGCAGTCCGTCCGAGACAGGGAATTCCTACGAGCAGTACTTC.

The rearrangement joins TRBV7-9 to TRBJ1-4; D is possibly TRBD1 (6 bases). There are 14 residues in the CDR3. Per the germline V gene, CDR1 is SEHNR and CDR2 is FQNEAQ (reference sequence). Trimming pared 1 base from V and 6 bases from J, leaving 9 bases between. Written as DNA, the CDR3 is TGTGCCAGCAGCTTAGGGGGACAAGATGAAAAACTGTTTTTT. This translates into CASSLGGQDEKLFF. Supplemented by reference TRBV7-9 and TRBJ1-4, the full variable domain reads DTGVSQNPRHKITKRGQNVTFRCDPISEHNRLYWYRQTLGQGPEFLTYFQNEAQLEKSRLLSDRFSAERPKGSFSTLEIQRTEQGDSAMYLCASSLGGQDEKLFFGSGTQLSVL.

This rearrangement joins TRBV5-1 to TRBJ2-7; either TRBD1 or TRBD2 may fit D (5 bases each). CDR3 size: 14 residues. Germline lookup yields CDR1 SGHRS and CDR2 YFSETQ. Trimming pared 4 bases from V and 0 bases from J, leaving 11 bases between. The CDR3 nucleotides are TGCGCCAGCAGCCCGGGACGCCGCTCCTACGAGCAGTACTTC. Encoded protein: CASSPGRRSYEQYF.

This clonotype has only a few counts. The V gene is TRBV7-7, the J gene TRBJ2-2, with TRBD1 as a possible D gene (5 bases). The V gene lost 0 bases and the J gene lost 6 bases, with 11 bases spanning the gap. This CDR3 is built from 15 residues. Germline CDR1 and CDR2: SSHAT and FNYEAQ (reference sequence). In DNA form, the CDR3 reads TGTGCCAGCAGCTTAGCCCCCCAGGGCCCCGGGGAGCTGTTTTTT. Translating it yields CASSLAPQGPGELFF.

This clonotype was observed at least ten times. The V call is TRBV29-1, the J call TRBJ2-4, with 8 bases aligning to TRBD1. The germline gives CDR1 SQVTM, CDR2 ANQGSEA. After removal of 4 bases from V and 0 bases from J, the junction contained 14 bases not matched to a gene. The CDR3 sequence is 18 residues long. In nucleotides, the CDR3 is TGCAGCGTTGGTGGGCGGACAGGGACCAATCTAGCCAAAAACATTCAGTACTTC. This sequence encodes CSVGGRTGTNLAKNIQYF.

The chain links TRBV20-1 to TRBJ2-3, with D perhaps TRBD2 (6 bases). Germline-derived CDR1 and CDR2 are DFQATT and SNEGSKA (reference sequence). The CDR3 loop spans 16 amino acids. Trimming shortened V by 6 bases and J by 4 bases, and 23 bases separated the two germline ends. The CDR3 here is CSAKGGTLMFPDTQYF. CDR3 DNA: TGCAGTGCGAAGGGAGGAACACTCATGTTTCCAGATACGCAGTATTTT.

The chain couples TRBV7-8 to TRBJ2-5, with 10 positions matching TRBD1. The V segment lost 5 bases and the J segment 5 bases; nucleotides outside the gene matches: 14. The V gene's germline CDR1 is SGHVS and CDR2 FQNEAQ. The CDR3 has 17 residues. For the CDR3, the DNA is TGTGCCAGCAGCCTCCATGAGGGTCGGGACAGGGGTGAGACCCAGTACTTC. Translation: CASSLHEGRDRGETQYF.

The rearrangement uses TRBV5-1 and TRBJ2-7, with 7 bases lining up with TRBD1. The CDR3 has 13 residues. The germline V gene encodes CDR1 SGHRS and CDR2 YFSETQ. V lost 4 bases, J lost 6 bases, and 7 bases stayed unmatched. CDR3 nucleotide sequence: TGCGCCAGCAGCAGGGGGCAGAGGGTCGAGCAGTACTTC. Translation: CASSRGQRVEQYF.

The chain couples TRBV7-2 to TRBJ1-2; possibly TRBD1 for D (5 bases). Trimming took 1 base from V and 7 from J, leaving 19 bases between them. This CDR3 is built from 16 residues. The germline V gene has CDR1 SGHTA and CDR2 FQGNSA. The CDR3 loop reads CASSLEEGPVLLGYTF. Here the CDR3 DNA reads TGTGCCAGCAGCTTAGAAGAGGGGCCTGTTCTTCTTGGCTACACCTTC. Drawing the rest from reference TRBV7-2 and TRBJ1-2, the complete variable domain is GAGVSQSPSNKVTEKGKDVELRCDPISGHTALYWYRQSLGQGLEFLIYFQGNSAPDKSGLPSDRFSAERTGGSVSTLTIQRTQQEDSAVYLCASSLEEGPVLLGYTFGSGTRLTVV.

The chain joins TRBV5-1 to TRBJ2-7; tentatively, D is TRBD1 (6 bases). V lost 4 bases to trimming and J lost 3 bases, with 14 bases between them. The CDR3 sequence is 14 residues long. CDR1 is SGHRS and CDR2 is YFSETQ in the germline V gene. The CDR3 DNA follows: TGCGCCAGCAGCCCCTACAGGGAGAGCTACGAGCAGTACTTC. Translated, it gives CASSPYRESYEQYF.

This chain uses TRBV5-8 with TRBJ2-6; no firm D call. Trimming left V 2 bases short and J 0 bases short, with 6 bases between. CDR3 length: 15 residues. CDR1 and CDR2 from the germline V gene are SGHTS and YDEGEE. Here the CDR3 reads CASSFWFSGANVLTF. The CDR3 nucleotides are TGTGCCAGCAGCTTTTGGTTCTCTGGGGCCAACGTCCTGACTTTC.

This clonotype was picked up a small number of times. The chain joins TRBV6-5 to TRBJ2-4; D not certain. The CDR3 contains 14 residues. Per the germline V gene, CDR1 is MNHEY and CDR2 is SVGAGI. Trimming pared 2 bases from V and 2 bases from J, leaving 7 bases between. CDR3 nucleotides: TGTGCCAGCAGTTACCACGGATCCAAAAACATTCAGTACTTC. It is translated as CASSYHGSKNIQYF.

The chain combines TRBV5-5 with TRBJ2-7, with 9 bases fitting TRBD1. The CDR3 totals 12 residues. V was clipped by 3 bases and J by 5 bases; unmatched bases: 0. Germline V gene data show CDR1 as SGHKS and CDR2 as YYEKEE (reference sequence). The CDR3: CASSYRGHEQYF. The CDR3 nucleotides are TGTGCCAGCAGCTACAGGGGGCACGAGCAGTACTTC. The full variable domain, rest sourced from reference TRBV5-5 and TRBJ2-7, is DAGVTQSPTHLIKTRGQQVTLRCSPISGHKSVSWYQQVLGQGPQFIFQYYEKEERGRGNFPDRFSARQFPNYSSELNVNALLLGDSALYLCASSYRGHEQYFGPGTRLTVT.

The V and J genes are TRBV5-1 and TRBJ2-3, with D unresolved. Germline CDR1 and CDR2: SGHRS and YFSETQ. Trimming took 5 bases from V and 1 from J, leaving 14 bases between them. The CDR3 sequence is 15 residues long. The CDR3 nucleotides read TGCGCCAGCAGTCCCTGGGATACCGGCACAGATACGCAGTATTTT. Translation: CASSPWDTGTDTQYF.

A few counts support this clonotype. The chain employs TRBV7-2 and TRBJ2-1, with D perhaps TRBD2 (5 bases). V lost 5 bases to trimming and J lost 0 bases, with 14 bases between them. The CDR3 has 16 residues. Germline V gives CDR1 SGHTA, CDR2 FQGNSA. CDR3 nucleotides: TGTGCCAGCAGCCCCGCGGGCAGCGGCTCCTACAATGAGCAGTTCTTC. Translating gives CASSPAGSGSYNEQFF.

The genes are TRBV15 and TRBJ2-6; the D gene is possibly TRBD2 (5 bases). The V end was cut by 1 base, the J end by 0 bases, with 7 bases between. There are 16 residues in the CDR3. Germline loops: CDR1 LNHNV, CDR2 YYDKDF (reference sequence). The CDR3: CATSRVGNSGANVLTF. The CDR3, as DNA: TGTGCCACCAGCAGAGTCGGGAACTCTGGGGCCAACGTCCTGACTTTC.

CDR3 in DNA: TGTGCCAGCAGCTTAACGGCAGGGGGGGATCAGCCCCAGCATTTT. Amino acids: CASSLTAGGDQPQHF. The chain carries TRBV7-9 and TRBJ1-5, with 7 bases lining up with TRBD1. This CDR3 has 15 residues. J gave up 5 bases and V 2 bases, and 6 bases lay outside the gene matches. Germline V gene sequence: CDR1 SEHNR, CDR2 FQNEAQ (reference sequence). Full variable domain (remainder filled in from reference TRBV7-9 and TRBJ1-5): DTGVSQNPRHKITKRGQNVTFRCDPISEHNRLYWYRQTLGQGPEFLTYFQNEAQLEKSRLLSDRFSAERPKGSFSTLEIQRTEQGDSAMYLCASSLTAGGDQPQHFGDGTRLSIL.

This clonotype was seen at least ten times. This chain uses TRBV2 with TRBJ2-1, with 8 bases aligning to TRBD2. The CDR3 has 14 residues. V gave up 4 bases and J gave up 1 base; unmatched junction bases: 0. Germline V gene lookup returns CDR1 SNHLY and CDR2 FYNNEI. CDR3 sequence (DNA): TGTGCCAGCAGTGCTAGCGGGTCCTACAATGAGCAGTTCTTC. It encodes CASSASGSYNEQFF.

V and J are TRBV11-1 and TRBJ1-6; 8 bases match TRBD1. With V trimmed by 5 bases and J by 1 base, 10 bases remained unmatched. The CDR3 covers 18 residues. From germline, CDR1 is SGHAT and CDR2 FQDESV (reference sequence). The CDR3: CASSRNQGAESYNSPLHF. The CDR3 coding sequence is TGTGCCAGCAGCCGGAACCAGGGGGCAGAATCCTATAATTCACCCCTCCACTTT.

A few counts support this clonotype. This chain connects TRBV5-5 to TRBJ2-2; 7 bases are shared with TRBD1. This CDR3 comprises 15 residues. CDR1 is SGHKS, CDR2 YYEKEE, per germline (reference sequence). The V and J ends lost 3 bases and 6 bases, in that order; junction bases with no gene match: 8. The CDR3 coding sequence is TGTGCCAGCAGCTCAGGGGACAGCCAACCCGGGGAGCTGTTTTTT. Its translation is CASSSGDSQPGELFF.